A single sample is the source of the 5 T cell receptor beta chains below, sequenced in a study of T cell changes during pregnancy in multiple sclerosis. Some clones are missing from TCRdb's copy, which holds only in-frame ones; the method was immunoSEQ multiplex PCR. Among roughly 64,000 clones listed, around 96% were seen once. The source material was CD8+ T cells from peripheral blood mononuclear cells, sampled after pregnancy. The receptors originated from a female donor with multiple sclerosis, enrolled in a pregnancy study.

The chain links TRBV29-1 to TRBJ2-7; TRBD1 agrees at 8 bases. This CDR3 has 16 residues. Trimming removed 0 bases from V and 2 bases from J; junction bases left unmatched: 9. Germline V lookup: CDR1 SQVTM, CDR2 ANQGSEA. The CDR3 is CSVEDPRQGRPYEQYF. As DNA, the CDR3 is TGCAGCGTTGAAGATCCCCGACAGGGGCGCCCCTACGAGCAGTACTTC.

The chain combines TRBV27 with TRBJ1-1; tentative D call: TRBD1 (6 bases). Per the germline V gene, CDR1 is MNHEY and CDR2 is SMNVEV (reference sequence). The germline V and J ends were trimmed by 3 bases and 3 bases, with 14 bases remaining between them. CDR3 length: 15 residues. This CDR3 reads CASSLWGRVDTEAFF. CDR3 DNA sequence: TGTGCCAGCAGTTTGTGGGGGCGGGTGGACACTGAAGCTTTCTTT.

CDR3 coding DNA: TGTGCCAGCAGTCCCTCGGCGGGGAGTCGGATGTATGGCTACACCTTC. It is translated as CASSPSAGSRMYGYTF. The chain links TRBV27 to TRBJ1-2; D not resolved. This CDR3 spans 16 amino acids. The V end was cut by 5 bases, the J end by 5 bases, with 21 bases between. The germline V gene has CDR1 MNHEY and CDR2 SMNVEV (reference sequence).

The rearrangement links TRBV28 to TRBJ2-7, with D maybe TRBD2 (6 bases). V was shortened by 1 base and J by 1 base, with 8 bases between the two germline ends. CDR3 length: 14 amino acids. CDR1 and CDR2 from the germline V gene are MDHEN and SYDVKM. CDR3 DNA: TGTGCCAGCAGTTTATACGGGGGATCCTACGAGCAGTACTTC. Translating it yields CASSLYGGSYEQYF.

The gene calls are TRBV29-1 and TRBJ1-1, with D possibly TRBD1 on 5 matching bases. Germline CDR1 and CDR2: SQVTM and ANQGSEA. Trimming cost V 6 bases and J 0 bases, with 20 bases left between them. The CDR3 has 16 residues. CDR3 sequence (DNA): TGCAGCGTCCGCTTAGGAACAGGAGTATTGAACACTGAAGCTTTCTTT. Encoded protein: CSVRLGTGVLNTEAFF.